This T cell receptor beta chain was obtained from a study of molecular identifiers for immune sequencing clone quantification. Study conclusions and caveats: For highly expanded clones, sizes could be underestimated when identical TCR molecules share a barcode. Investigators reportedly could detect spiked Jurkat TCR RNA from one cell among around 930,000 naive cells.

TCRdb reanalysed the PCR reads using MiXCR and keeps one entry per CDR3 protein. The profile shows roughly 12,000 distinct CDR3 sequences, about 16% of them singletons. Trimming removed 4 bases from V and 1 base from J, with 5 bases in between. This CDR3 is 13 amino acids long. The germline gives CDR1 SGHDN, CDR2 FVKESK. Regarding this clonotype: The antigen remains unidentified.

Naive CD8 libraries were made from about 20,000 to 1,000,000 sorted cells, and they used 10%, 30% or 50% RNA. Naive CD8 T cell sorting was performed on the CD8+CD4-CCR7+CD45RA+ phenotype. The rearrangement joins TRBV14 to TRBJ1-3; D is unclear. Sequenced material: naive CD8+ T cells from blood, with Jurkat cell RNA spiked in. Described subset: FACS-sorted CD8+CD4-CCR7+CD45RA+ naive T cells. The sequence derives from a human donor in good health. Some libraries in this study had Jurkat cell RNA spiked in. Here the CDR3 DNA reads TGTGCCAGCAGCCGAGATTCTGGAAACACCATATATTTT. Protein: CASSRDSGNTIYF.